The entry below gives a single T cell receptor (beta chain) sequence along with its context. The protocol was immunoSEQ multiplex PCR, while the TCRdb copy is restricted to in-frame clones and leaves out a portion. The data hold 25,000 to 30,000 clones, with 85% to 95% observed a single time. The CDR3 totals 15 residues. Germline V gene lookup returns CDR1 MNHEY and CDR2 SMNVEV (reference sequence). Trimming left V 3 bases short and J 6 bases short, with 17 bases between. This entry is derived from a study of blood T cell repertoires in COVID-19. Input material: peripheral blood. This TCR derives from a woman between 65 and 79 years old with COVID-19, enrolled during active disease. The chain couples TRBV27 to TRBJ1-2; weak D call: TRBD1 (5 bases). The CDR3 loop reads CASSFIPPGIDGYTF. CDR3 DNA: TGTGCCAGCAGTTTCATCCCGCCAGGGATTGATGGCTACACCTTC.